Listed here are 26 T cell receptor beta chains from one sample, sequenced in a study of shared clonotypes between healthy human individuals. Sequenced by immunoSEQ multiplex PCR; TCRdb stores in-frame clones only, minus some. Here the sample spans a few hundred thousand clones, roughly four fifths being singletons. The sample consisted of PBMCs. These receptors were obtained from a woman in her 40s in good health. Some clones in this sample may be carry-over from other donors' samples.

A note on this clone: A clone one base away is much larger, so this may be a read error. The chain employs TRBV2 and TRBJ1-1; TRBD1 is a possible D gene (6 bases). This CDR3 is 14 amino acids long. The germline CDR1 and CDR2 sequences are SNHLY and FYNNEI. As DNA, the CDR3 is TGTGCCGGCAGTGGGGGCCGGGGACACACTGAAGCTTTCTTT. Translated: CAGSGGRGHTEAFF.

The chain recombines TRBV6-1 with TRBJ2-5; 8 bases are a match to TRBD1. CDR1 and CDR2 from the germline V gene are MNHNS and SASEGT. This CDR3 comprises 14 residues. The ends lost 5 bases at V and 5 bases at J; junction bases unmatched: 7. CDR3 protein: CASSLDRAGETQYF. The CDR3 nucleotides are TGTGCCAGCAGTCTGGACAGGGCGGGGGAGACCCAGTACTTC.

This clone was recorded a few times. The identical CDR3 is also encoded by other nucleotide sequences in the sample. V gene TRBV7-9 combines with J gene TRBJ1-3; no reliable D call. CDR3 length equals 13 residues. Per the germline V gene, CDR1 is SEHNR and CDR2 is FQNEAQ (reference sequence). V lost 3 bases, J lost 3 bases, and 6 bases lay in between. The CDR3 is CASSLGGGNTIYF. The CDR3 DNA reads as TGTGCCAGCAGCTTGGGAGGTGGAAACACCATATATTTT. Based on the CDR3 plus reference TRBV7-9 and TRBJ1-3, the full variable domain is DTGVSQNPRHKITKRGQNVTFRCDPISEHNRLYWYRQTLGQGPEFLTYFQNEAQLEKSRLLSDRFSAERPKGSFSTLEIQRTEQGDSAMYLCASSLGGGNTIYFGEGSWLTVV.

At least ten counts were recorded for this clone. The chain joins TRBV7-9 to TRBJ1-6; D gene uncertain. The CDR3 has 12 amino acids. Germline V gives CDR1 SEHNR, CDR2 FQNEAQ (reference sequence). Deletions cut 5 bases from V and 9 bases from J, with 8 bases between. The CDR3 nucleotides read TGTGCCAGCAGCAGAGAGAGTTCACCCCTCCACTTT. Its translation is CASSRESSPLHF. The complete variable domain, with remaining parts taken from reference TRBV7-9 and TRBJ1-6, reads DTGVSQNPRHKITKRGQNVTFRCDPISEHNRLYWYRQTLGQGPEFLTYFQNEAQLEKSRLLSDRFSAERPKGSFSTLEIQRTEQGDSAMYLCASSRESSPLHFGNGTRLTVT.

V is TRBV7-8 and J is TRBJ1-1, with D maybe TRBD1 (5 bases). This CDR3 is 13 amino acids long. V was pared by 3 bases and J by 8 bases, with 13 bases between. The V gene's germline CDR1 is SGHVS and CDR2 FQNEAQ. The CDR3 is CASSFGSRTEAFF. The CDR3, as DNA: TGTGCCAGCAGCTTTGGTAGTCGGACAGAAGCTTTCTTT.

This chain joins TRBV10-3 and TRBJ1-1, with TRBD1 matching over 7 bases. The germline V gene has CDR1 ENHRY and CDR2 SYGVKD. Trimming at V came to 6 bases and at J to 1 base, leaving 2 bases not matched to a gene. This CDR3 is built from 13 residues. CDR3 coding DNA: TGTGCCATCAGGGGACAGAGGAACACTGAAGCTTTCTTT. It yields the protein CAIRGQRNTEAFF.

The V gene is TRBV7-9, the J gene TRBJ2-1, with D maybe TRBD1 (9 bases). The V and J ends lost 3 bases and 2 bases respectively, with 23 bases between them. CDR1 is SEHNR and CDR2 is FQNEAQ in the germline V gene (reference sequence). The CDR3 loop spans 19 amino acids. CDR3 amino acids: CASSFPTGGLVSTYNEQFF. The CDR3 DNA sequence: TGTGCCAGCAGCTTTCCGACAGGGGGACTAGTTTCCACCTACAATGAGCAGTTCTTC.

This clone has just a few counts. The chain combines TRBV28 with TRBJ1-5; D possibly corresponds to TRBD1 (6 bases). This CDR3 contains 14 residues. Per germline, CDR1 MDHEN and CDR2 SYDVKM. Between the trimmed V and J ends, which lost 5 bases and 3 bases, there was a span of 11 bases. This CDR3 reads CASSIGGNNQPQHF. The CDR3 nucleotides read TGTGCCAGCAGTATAGGGGGTAACAATCAGCCCCAGCATTTT.

The V and J genes are TRBV27 and TRBJ2-2; D is ambiguous. The V and J ends lost 0 bases and 4 bases respectively, with 9 bases between them. The germline V gene encodes CDR1 MNHEY and CDR2 SMNVEV (reference sequence). The CDR3 consists of 15 residues. The CDR3 nucleotides read TGTGCCAGCAGTTTATCGATAACTGGCACCGGGGAGCTGTTTTTT. Residues: CASSLSITGTGELFF.

The chain joins TRBV10-1 to TRBJ2-3, with 13 bases lining up with TRBD2. CDR3 length: 15 residues. Germline-derived CDR1 and CDR2 are WNHNN and SYGVQD (reference sequence). V gave up 4 bases and J gave up 5 bases; unmatched junction bases: 3. The CDR3 sequence: CASSVLAGGEDTQYF. The CDR3 nucleotides read TGCGCCAGCAGTGTACTAGCGGGAGGGGAAGATACGCAGTATTTT.

The sample holds one count of this clone. The chain has TRBV5-1 and TRBJ1-6; TRBD1 agrees at 11 bases. The CDR3 consists of 14 residues. Germline V gives CDR1 SGHRS, CDR2 YFSETQ. V shed 4 bases, J shed 8 bases, and the junction held 2 bases outside the gene matches. CDR3 sequence: CASSRDRGYSPLHF. The CDR3 nucleotides are TGCGCCAGCAGCAGGGACAGGGGGTATTCACCCCTCCACTTT.

This clone was recorded only once. The J gene is TRBJ1-5, the V gene TRBV9; D is possibly TRBD1 (5 bases). V was trimmed by 4 bases and J by 5 bases, leaving 13 bases between them. This CDR3 has 14 amino acids. CDR1 is SGDLS and CDR2 is YYNGEE in the germline V gene. In DNA, the CDR3 is TGTGCCAGCAGCCCCGACGGGGGAGATCAGCCCCAGCATTTT. Translation: CASSPDGGDQPQHF.

The genes are TRBV15 and TRBJ2-3; possibly TRBD2 for D (5 bases). The CDR3 loop spans 15 amino acids. V shed 5 bases and J shed 4 bases, with 16 bases lying between them. CDR1 LNHNV and CDR2 YYDKDF come from the germline V gene (reference sequence). The CDR3 is CATSSDWEVADTQYF. The CDR3 coding sequence is TGTGCCACCAGCTCGGACTGGGAAGTGGCAGATACGCAGTATTTT.

This clone has a handful of counts. The chain couples TRBV6-1 to TRBJ1-6; the D gene is possibly TRBD1 (5 bases). The germline V and J ends were trimmed by 2 bases and 10 bases, with 9 bases remaining between them. Germline CDR1 is MNHNS and CDR2 is SASEGT. The CDR3 covers 13 residues. This chain's CDR3 is CASSEPQESPLHF. The CDR3 nucleotides are TGTGCCAGCAGTGAACCACAGGAATCACCCCTCCACTTT.

The chain is built from TRBV9 and TRBJ2-1; tentatively, D is TRBD2 (7 bases). The CDR3 runs to 14 residues. V was pared by 0 bases and J by 8 bases, with 12 bases between. Germline-derived CDR1 and CDR2 are SGDLS and YYNGEE. For the CDR3, the DNA is TGTGCCAGCAGCGTAGTGGCGGGGGCCCATGAGCAGTTCTTC. Translation gives CASSVVAGAHEQFF.

The chain recombines TRBV19 with TRBJ1-2; no reliable D call. This CDR3 has 17 amino acids. V lost 6 bases to trimming and J lost 4 bases, with 24 bases between them. Germline CDR1 and CDR2: LNHDA and SQIVND (reference sequence). CDR3 amino acids: CASRPTLPHKGIYGYTF. The DNA of the CDR3 is TGTGCCAGTAGACCGACCCTCCCCCACAAGGGTATCTATGGCTACACCTTC. Complete variable domain (other parts from reference TRBV19 and TRBJ1-2): DGGITQSPKYLFRKEGQNVTLSCEQNLNHDAMYWYRQDPGQGLRLIYYSQIVNDFQKGDIAEGYSVSREKKESFPLTVTSAQKNPTAFYLCASRPTLPHKGIYGYTFGSGTRLTVV.

The chain recombines TRBV5-4 with TRBJ2-1; 9 nucleotides agree with TRBD2. The CDR3 contains 14 residues. In germline, CDR1 is SGHNT, CDR2 YYREEE (reference sequence). V lost 4 bases to trimming and J lost 6 bases; unmatched junction nucleotides: 5. CDR3 loop: CASSSLAGTNEQFF. The CDR3 DNA follows: TGTGCCAGCAGCAGCCTAGCGGGGACCAATGAGCAGTTCTTC. The entire variable domain, with the rest obtained from reference TRBV5-4 and TRBJ2-1, is as follows: ETGVTQSPTHLIKTRGQQVTLRCSSQSGHNTVSWYQQALGQGPQFIFQYYREEENGRGNFPPRFSGLQFPNYSSELNVNALELDDSALYLCASSSLAGTNEQFFGPGTRLTVL.

V and J are TRBV5-1 and TRBJ2-2, with 11 bases lining up with TRBD2. In germline, CDR1 is SGHRS, CDR2 YFSETQ. V lost 4 bases and J lost 7; bases outside the gene matches: 9. This CDR3 is built from 16 residues. In DNA form, the CDR3 reads TGCGCCAGCAGCCCCACTAGCGGGAGATTATACGGGGAGCTGTTTTTT. Translated, it gives CASSPTSGRLYGELFF.

J is TRBJ2-5 and V is TRBV28; D possibly corresponds to TRBD1 (5 bases). The ends were cut back, 1 base at V and 2 bases at J, with 5 bases in the middle. The CDR3 totals 13 residues. CDR1 is MDHEN and CDR2 is SYDVKM in the germline V gene. CDR3 protein: CASSLSGQETQYF. As DNA, the CDR3 is TGTGCCAGCAGTTTATCAGGGCAAGAGACCCAGTACTTC.

CDR3 in DNA: TGTGCCAGCAGCGTAGCCGGGGCCGCGAGCTCCTACAATGAGCAGTTCTTC. It yields the protein CASSVAGAASSYNEQFF. This sequence joins TRBV9 and TRBJ2-1; either TRBD1 or TRBD2 may fit D (5 bases each). The CDR3 extends over 17 amino acids. Trimming shortened V by 0 bases and J by 0 bases, and 13 bases separated the two germline ends. Germline CDR1 is SGDLS and CDR2 is YYNGEE.

Notes on this clone: Other DNA sequences in this specimen translate into the identical CDR3. This sequence joins TRBV7-3 and TRBJ2-2; 10 bases match TRBD1. The germline CDR1 and CDR2 sequences are SGHTA and FQGTGA. The length of the CDR3 is 14 residues. J was trimmed by 6 bases and V by 3 bases; bases with no gene match: 1. CDR3 region: CASSLGTGAGELFF. In DNA, the CDR3 is TGTGCCAGCAGCTTGGGGACAGGGGCCGGGGAGCTGTTTTTT.

V is TRBV4-1 and J is TRBJ1-1, with D perhaps TRBD1 (5 bases). The CDR3 extends over 15 amino acids. V was pared by 1 base and J by 3 bases, with 12 bases between. The V gene's germline CDR1 is MGHRA and CDR2 YSYEKL. The CDR3 DNA follows: TGCGCCAGCAGCCAAGGGTGGGGCGAGGACACTGAAGCTTTCTTT. Protein product: CASSQGWGEDTEAFF.

This chain uses TRBV6-5 with TRBJ2-1; perhaps TRBD1 as D (5 bases). CDR1 is MNHEY, CDR2 SVGAGI, per germline. Trimming pared 2 bases from V and 2 bases from J, leaving 7 bases between. The CDR3 sequence is 14 residues long. The CDR3, as DNA: TGTGCCAGCAGTTACCTGGACACCTACAATGAGCAGTTCTTC. It yields the protein CASSYLDTYNEQFF.

The V gene is TRBV9, the J gene TRBJ2-3; D could derive from TRBD1 or TRBD2 (5 bases each). The germline gives CDR1 SGDLS, CDR2 YYNGEE. This CDR3 contains 14 residues. The ends were cut back, 0 bases at V and 2 bases at J, with 7 bases in the middle. CDR3 in DNA: TGTGCCAGCAGCGTAGCCGGGACCACAGATACGCAGTATTTT. Amino acids: CASSVAGTTDTQYF.

The chain is built from TRBV29-1 and TRBJ2-3, with TRBD2 matching 13 bases. The ends lost 1 base at V and 6 bases at J; junction bases unmatched: 4. CDR1 is SQVTM, CDR2 ANQGSEA, per germline. The CDR3 contains 15 residues. CDR3 coding DNA: TGCAGCGTTGAAGGGACTAGCGGGAGTAGGGATACGCAGTATTTT. This translates into CSVEGTSGSRDTQYF.

The V gene is TRBV11-2, the J gene TRBJ2-7; 9 bases align to TRBD1. In germline, CDR1 is SGHAT, CDR2 FQNNGV. Losses at the gene ends were 6 bases for V and 1 base for J; bases not matched to a gene: 10. This CDR3 comprises 16 residues. The CDR3 DNA sequence: TGTGCCAGCAGACCAACGGGCGGGACAGGGTCCTACGAGCAGTACTTC. Translating it yields CASRPTGGTGSYEQYF.